There are many counts of the clone carrying this TCR beta chain. The antigen is undetermined. V was pared by 3 bases and J by 5 bases, with 19 bases between. This CDR3 region has 16 residues. Germline CDR1 MDHEN, CDR2 SYDVKM. The sample's time point: sample taken at primary tumor resection. Without sorting, whole RNA was sequenced from tumor, nontumor lung or frozen PBMC. Every individual TCR cDNA molecule carried its own unique molecular identifier, which allowed correction of PCR and sequencing errors. TCRdb reprocessed the 5' RACE reads with MiXCR, giving one entry per CDR3 protein. The sample contains some 100,000 distinct CDR3 sequences, about 12% of which appear only once. This sample is part of a study of spatial heterogeneity in lung cancer. Background on the study: Detected sequences consistently included more beta-chain ones than alpha-chain ones. Study-level results: Relative to follow-up, resection was when ubiquitous expanded tumor TCRs appeared more in blood.

Here the sequenced sample was PBMCs, taken at surgery. This TCR was sampled from a male donor with early-stage non-small cell lung cancer. J is TRBJ1-1 and V is TRBV28; a possible D gene is TRBD1 (5 bases). The DNA for the CDR3 is TGTGCCAGCAGTTTTTTTCAGGGAGGATTTGGGACTGAAGCTTTCTTT. Translation: CASSFFQGGFGTEAFF.